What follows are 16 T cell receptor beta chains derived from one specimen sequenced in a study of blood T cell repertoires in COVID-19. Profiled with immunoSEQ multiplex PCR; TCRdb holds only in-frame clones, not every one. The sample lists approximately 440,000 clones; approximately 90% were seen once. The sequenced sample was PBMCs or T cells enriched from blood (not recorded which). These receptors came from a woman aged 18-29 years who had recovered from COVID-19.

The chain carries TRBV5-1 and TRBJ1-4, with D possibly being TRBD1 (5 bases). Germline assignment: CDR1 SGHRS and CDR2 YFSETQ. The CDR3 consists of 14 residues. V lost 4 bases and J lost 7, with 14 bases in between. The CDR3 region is CASSVGEVGEKLFF. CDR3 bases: TGCGCCAGCAGCGTAGGGGAGGTGGGTGAAAAACTGTTTTTT. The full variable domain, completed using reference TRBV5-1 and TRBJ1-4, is KAGVTQTPRYLIKTRGQQVTLSCSPISGHRSVSWYQQTPGQGLQFLFEYFSETQRNKGNFPGRFSGRQFSNSRSEMNVSTLELGDSALYLCASSVGEVGEKLFFGSGTQLSVL.

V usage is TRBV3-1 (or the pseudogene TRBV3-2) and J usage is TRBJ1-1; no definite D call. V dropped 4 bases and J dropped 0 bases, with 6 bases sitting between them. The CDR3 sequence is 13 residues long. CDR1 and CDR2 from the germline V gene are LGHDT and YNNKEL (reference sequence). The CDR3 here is CASSPSVNTEAFF. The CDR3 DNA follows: TGTGCCAGCAGCCCGAGTGTGAACACTGAAGCTTTCTTT.

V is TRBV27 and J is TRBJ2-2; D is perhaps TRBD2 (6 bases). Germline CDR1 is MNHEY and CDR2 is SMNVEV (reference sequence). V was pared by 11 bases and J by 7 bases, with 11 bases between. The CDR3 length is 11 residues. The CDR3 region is CARGFSGELFF. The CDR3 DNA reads TGTGCCCGGGGGTTTAGCGGGGAGCTGTTTTTT.

Written as DNA, the CDR3 is TGTGCCAGCCGAGGGACAGTTAATAATTCACCCCTCCACTTT. Encoded protein: CASRGTVNNSPLHF. The chain uses TRBV2 and TRBJ1-6, with TRBD1 matching 7 bases. This CDR3 is 14 amino acids long. The germline V gene encodes CDR1 SNHLY and CDR2 FYNNEI. With V trimmed by 8 bases and J by 5 bases, 6 bases remained unmatched.

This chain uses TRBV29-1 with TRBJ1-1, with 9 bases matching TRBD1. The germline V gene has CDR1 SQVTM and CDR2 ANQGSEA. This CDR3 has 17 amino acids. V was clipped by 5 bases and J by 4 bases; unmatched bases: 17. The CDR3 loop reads CSVLPGTGLGGGTEAFF. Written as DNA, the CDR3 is TGCAGCGTTTTACCCGGGACAGGGCTCGGGGGAGGCACTGAAGCTTTCTTT.

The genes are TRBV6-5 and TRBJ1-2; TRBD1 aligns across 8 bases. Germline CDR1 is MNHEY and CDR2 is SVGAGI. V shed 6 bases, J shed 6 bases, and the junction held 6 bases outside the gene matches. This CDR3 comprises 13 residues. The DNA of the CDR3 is TGTGCCAGCAGAGTCGCAGGGGGCGATGGCTACACCTTC. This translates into CASRVAGGDGYTF.

DNA for the CDR3: TGTGCCAGCAGTCCTGGCGGGACTAGCGGGGGGTGGAGGCAGTTCTTC. Its translation: CASSPGGTSGGWRQFF. The chain is built from TRBV11-2 and TRBJ2-1; 15 nucleotides align to TRBD2. This CDR3 is 16 amino acids long. The ends lost 6 bases at V and 12 bases at J; junction bases unmatched: 12. Germline V gene lookup returns CDR1 SGHAT and CDR2 FQNNGV.

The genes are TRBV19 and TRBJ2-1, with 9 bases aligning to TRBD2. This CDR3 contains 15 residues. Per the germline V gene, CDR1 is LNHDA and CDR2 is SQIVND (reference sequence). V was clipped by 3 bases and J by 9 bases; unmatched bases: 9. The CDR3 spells CASSIRLAGSGEQFF. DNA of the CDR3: TGTGCCAGTAGTATCAGGCTAGCGGGGAGTGGTGAGCAGTTCTTC. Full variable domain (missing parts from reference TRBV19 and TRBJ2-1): DGGITQSPKYLFRKEGQNVTLSCEQNLNHDAMYWYRQDPGQGLRLIYYSQIVNDFQKGDIAEGYSVSREKKESFPLTVTSAQKNPTAFYLCASSIRLAGSGEQFFGPGTRLTVL.

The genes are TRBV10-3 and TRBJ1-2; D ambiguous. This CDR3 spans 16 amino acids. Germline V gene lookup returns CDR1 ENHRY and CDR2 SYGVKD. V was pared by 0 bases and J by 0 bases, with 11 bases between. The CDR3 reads CAISESRETTNYGYTF. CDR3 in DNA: TGTGCCATCAGTGAGTCGAGGGAAACCACTAACTATGGCTACACCTTC.

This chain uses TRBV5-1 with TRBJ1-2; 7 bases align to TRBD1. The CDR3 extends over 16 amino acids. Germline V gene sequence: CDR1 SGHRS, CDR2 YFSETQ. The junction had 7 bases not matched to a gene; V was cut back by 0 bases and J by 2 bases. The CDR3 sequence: CASSLAGDSLNYGYTF. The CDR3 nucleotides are TGCGCCAGCAGCTTGGCCGGGGACAGTTTAAACTATGGCTACACCTTC.

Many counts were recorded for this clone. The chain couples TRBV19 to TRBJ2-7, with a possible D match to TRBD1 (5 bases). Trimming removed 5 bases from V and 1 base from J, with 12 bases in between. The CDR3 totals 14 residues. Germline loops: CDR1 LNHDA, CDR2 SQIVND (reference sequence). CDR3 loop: CASSFSTGSYEQYF. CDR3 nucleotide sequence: TGTGCCAGTAGTTTCTCAACAGGTTCCTACGAGCAGTACTTC.

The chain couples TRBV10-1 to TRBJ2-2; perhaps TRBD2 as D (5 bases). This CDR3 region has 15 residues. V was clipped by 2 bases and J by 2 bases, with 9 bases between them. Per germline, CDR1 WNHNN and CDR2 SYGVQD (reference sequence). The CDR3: CASSEGGFNTGELFF. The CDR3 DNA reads TGCGCCAGCAGTGAGGGAGGATTCAACACCGGGGAGCTGTTTTTT.

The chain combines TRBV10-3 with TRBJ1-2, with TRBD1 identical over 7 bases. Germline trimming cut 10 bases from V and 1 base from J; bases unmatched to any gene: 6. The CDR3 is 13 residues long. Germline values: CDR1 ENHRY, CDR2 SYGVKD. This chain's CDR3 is CATDRDNNYGYTF. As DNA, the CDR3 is TGTGCCACCGACAGGGATAATAACTATGGCTACACCTTC.

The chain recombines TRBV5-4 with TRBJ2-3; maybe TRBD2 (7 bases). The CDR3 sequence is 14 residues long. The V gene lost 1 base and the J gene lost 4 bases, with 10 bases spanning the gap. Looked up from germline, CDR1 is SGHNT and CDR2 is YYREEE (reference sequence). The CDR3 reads CASSLRGGSDTQYF. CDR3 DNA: TGTGCCAGCAGCTTGAGGGGGGGGTCAGATACGCAGTATTTT.

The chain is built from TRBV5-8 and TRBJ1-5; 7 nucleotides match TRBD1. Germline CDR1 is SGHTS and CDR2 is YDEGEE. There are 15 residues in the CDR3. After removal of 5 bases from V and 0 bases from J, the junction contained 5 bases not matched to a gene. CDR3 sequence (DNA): TGTGCCAGCAGTATCGGGACAGCTAGCAATCAGCCCCAGCATTTT. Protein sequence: CASSIGTASNQPQHF.

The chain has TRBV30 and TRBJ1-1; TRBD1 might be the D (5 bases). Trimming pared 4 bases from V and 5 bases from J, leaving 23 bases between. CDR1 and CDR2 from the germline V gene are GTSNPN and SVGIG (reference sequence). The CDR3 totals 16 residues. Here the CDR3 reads CAWTIRDPPGGTEAFF. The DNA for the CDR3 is TGTGCCTGGACAATCCGGGACCCCCCGGGAGGGACTGAAGCTTTCTTT. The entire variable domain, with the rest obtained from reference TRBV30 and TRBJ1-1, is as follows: SQTIHQWPATLVQPVGSPLSLECTVEGTSNPNLYWYRQAAGRGLQLLFYSVGIGQISSEVPQNLSASRPQDRQFILSSKKLLLSDSGFYLCAWTIRDPPGGTEAFFGQGTRLTVV.